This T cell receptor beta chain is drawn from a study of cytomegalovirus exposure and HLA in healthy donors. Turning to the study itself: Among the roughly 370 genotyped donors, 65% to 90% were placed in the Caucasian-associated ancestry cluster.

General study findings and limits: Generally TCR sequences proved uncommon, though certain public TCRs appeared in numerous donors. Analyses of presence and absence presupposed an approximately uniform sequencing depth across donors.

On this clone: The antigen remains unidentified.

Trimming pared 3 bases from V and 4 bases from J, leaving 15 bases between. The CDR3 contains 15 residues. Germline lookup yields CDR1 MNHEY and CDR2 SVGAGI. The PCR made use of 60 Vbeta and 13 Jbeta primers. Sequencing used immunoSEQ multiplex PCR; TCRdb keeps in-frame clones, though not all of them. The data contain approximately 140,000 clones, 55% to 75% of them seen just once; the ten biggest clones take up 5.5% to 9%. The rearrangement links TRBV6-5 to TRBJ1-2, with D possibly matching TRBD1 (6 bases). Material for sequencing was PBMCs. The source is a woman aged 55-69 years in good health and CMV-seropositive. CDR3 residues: CASSYVQGLAYGYTF. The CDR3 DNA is TGTGCCAGCAGTTATGTTCAGGGGTTGGCCTATGGCTACACCTTC.